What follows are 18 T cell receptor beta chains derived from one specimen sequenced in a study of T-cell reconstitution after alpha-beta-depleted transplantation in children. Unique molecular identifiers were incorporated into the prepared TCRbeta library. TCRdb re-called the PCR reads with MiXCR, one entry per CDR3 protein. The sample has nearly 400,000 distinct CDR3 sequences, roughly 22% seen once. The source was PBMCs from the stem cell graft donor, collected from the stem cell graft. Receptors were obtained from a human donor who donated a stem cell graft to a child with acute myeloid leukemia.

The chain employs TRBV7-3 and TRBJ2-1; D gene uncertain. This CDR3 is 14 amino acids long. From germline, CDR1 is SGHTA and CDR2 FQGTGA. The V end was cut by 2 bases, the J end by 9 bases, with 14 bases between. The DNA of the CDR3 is TGTGCCAGCAGCTTAGGGCTAGGATCGAGTGAGCAGTTCTTC. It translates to CASSLGLGSSEQFF. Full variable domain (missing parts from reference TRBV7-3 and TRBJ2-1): GAGVSQTPSNKVTEKGKYVELRCDPISGHTALYWYRQSLGQGPEFLIYFQGTGAADDSGLPNDRFFAVRPEGSVSTLKIQRTERGDSAVYLCASSLGLGSSEQFFGPGTRLTVL.

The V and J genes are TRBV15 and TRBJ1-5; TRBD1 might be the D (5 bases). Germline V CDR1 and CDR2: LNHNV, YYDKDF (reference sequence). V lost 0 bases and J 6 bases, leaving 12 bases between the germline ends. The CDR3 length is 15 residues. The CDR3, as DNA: TGTGCCACCAGCAGAGATATGTCGGGGGGTCAGCCCCAGCATTTT. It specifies CATSRDMSGGQPQHF. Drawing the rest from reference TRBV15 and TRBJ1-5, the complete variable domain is DAMVIQNPRYQVTQFGKPVTLSCSQTLNHNVMYWYQQKSSQAPKLLFHYYDKDFNNEADTPDNFQSRRPNTSFCFLDIRSPGLGDTAMYLCATSRDMSGGQPQHFGDGTRLSIL.

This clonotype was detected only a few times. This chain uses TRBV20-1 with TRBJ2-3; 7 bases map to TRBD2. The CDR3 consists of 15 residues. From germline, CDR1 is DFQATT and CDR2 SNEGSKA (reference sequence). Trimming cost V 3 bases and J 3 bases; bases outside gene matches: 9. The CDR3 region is CSARVAGVGTDTQYF. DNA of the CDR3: TGCAGTGCTAGGGTGGCGGGAGTGGGTACAGATACGCAGTATTTT.

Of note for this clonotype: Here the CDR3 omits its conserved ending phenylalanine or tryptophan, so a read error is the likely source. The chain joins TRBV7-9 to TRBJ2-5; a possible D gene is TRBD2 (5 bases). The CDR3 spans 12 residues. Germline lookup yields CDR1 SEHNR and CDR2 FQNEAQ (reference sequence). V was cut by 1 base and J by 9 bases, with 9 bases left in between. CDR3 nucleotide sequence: TGTGCCAGCAGCTTAGAGGTACTAGCCCAGTACTAC. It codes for CASSLEVLAQYY.

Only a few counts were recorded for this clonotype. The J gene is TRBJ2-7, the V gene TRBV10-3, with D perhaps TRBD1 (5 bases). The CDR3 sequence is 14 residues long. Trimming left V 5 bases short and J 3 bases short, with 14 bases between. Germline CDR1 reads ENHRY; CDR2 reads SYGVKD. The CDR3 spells CAISSPLQGYEQYF. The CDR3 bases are TGTGCCATCAGTTCTCCCCTCCAGGGCTACGAGCAGTACTTC.

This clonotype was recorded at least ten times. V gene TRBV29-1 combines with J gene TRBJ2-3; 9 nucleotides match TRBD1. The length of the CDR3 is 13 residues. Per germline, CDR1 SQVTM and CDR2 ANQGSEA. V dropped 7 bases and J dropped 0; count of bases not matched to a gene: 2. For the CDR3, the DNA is TGCAGCGGCGACAGGGGGAGCACAGATACGCAGTATTTT. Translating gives CSGDRGSTDTQYF.

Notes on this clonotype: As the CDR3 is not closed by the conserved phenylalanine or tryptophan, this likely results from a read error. This CDR3 is CASSLRPRTGYPNGYTY. The DNA for the CDR3 is TGTGCCAGCAGTTTACGTCCAAGGACAGGGTACCCTAATGGCTACACCTAC. The rearrangement joins TRBV28 to TRBJ1-2, with 8 bases fitting TRBD1. J gave up 6 bases and V 2 bases, and 14 bases lay outside the gene matches. CDR3 length equals 17 residues. CDR1 and CDR2 from the germline V gene are MDHEN and SYDVKM.

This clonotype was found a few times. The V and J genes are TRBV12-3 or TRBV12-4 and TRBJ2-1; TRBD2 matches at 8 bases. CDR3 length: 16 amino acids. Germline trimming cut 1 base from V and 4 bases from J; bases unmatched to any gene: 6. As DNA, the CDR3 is TGTGCCAGCAGTTTAGGTGAGACTAGCGCGTACAATGAGCAGTTCTTC. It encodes CASSLGETSAYNEQFF.

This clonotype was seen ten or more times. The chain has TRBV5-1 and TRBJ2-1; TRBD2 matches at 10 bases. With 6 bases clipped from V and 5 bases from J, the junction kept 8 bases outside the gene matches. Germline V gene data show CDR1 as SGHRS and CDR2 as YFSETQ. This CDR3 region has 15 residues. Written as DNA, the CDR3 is TGCGCCAGCACCCTACTAGCGGGAATTAACAATGAGCAGTTCTTC. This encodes CASTLLAGINNEQFF.

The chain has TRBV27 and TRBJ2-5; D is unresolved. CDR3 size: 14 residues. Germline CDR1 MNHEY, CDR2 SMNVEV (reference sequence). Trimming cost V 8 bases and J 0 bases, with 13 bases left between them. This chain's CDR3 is CASGSPEYQETQYF. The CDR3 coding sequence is TGTGCCAGCGGCTCCCCCGAGTACCAAGAGACCCAGTACTTC.

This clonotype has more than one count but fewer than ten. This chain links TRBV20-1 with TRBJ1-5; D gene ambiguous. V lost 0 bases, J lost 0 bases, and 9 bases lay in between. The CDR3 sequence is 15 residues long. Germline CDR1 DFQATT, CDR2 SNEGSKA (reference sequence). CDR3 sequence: CSAREGRYSNQPQHF. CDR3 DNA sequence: TGCAGTGCTAGAGAAGGACGGTATAGCAATCAGCCCCAGCATTTT.

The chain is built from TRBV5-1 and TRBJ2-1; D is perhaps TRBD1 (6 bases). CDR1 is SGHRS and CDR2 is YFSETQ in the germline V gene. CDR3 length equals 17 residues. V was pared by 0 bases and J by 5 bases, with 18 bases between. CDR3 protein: CASSLEQGWKRNNEQFF. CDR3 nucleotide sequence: TGCGCCAGCAGCTTGGAGCAGGGGTGGAAGAGAAACAATGAGCAGTTCTTC.

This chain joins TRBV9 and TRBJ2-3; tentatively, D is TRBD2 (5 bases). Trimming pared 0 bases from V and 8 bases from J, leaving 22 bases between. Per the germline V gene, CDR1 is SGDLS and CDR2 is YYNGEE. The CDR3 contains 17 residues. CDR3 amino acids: CASSVGGREARRATQYF. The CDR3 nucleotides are TGTGCCAGCAGCGTAGGAGGCCGTGAGGCGAGGCGGGCTACGCAGTATTTT.

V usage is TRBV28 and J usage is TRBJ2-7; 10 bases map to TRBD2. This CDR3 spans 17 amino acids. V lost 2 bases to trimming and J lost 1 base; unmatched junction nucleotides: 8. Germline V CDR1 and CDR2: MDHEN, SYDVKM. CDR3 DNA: TGTGCCAGCAGTTTACGGGCTAGCGGGAGCGCGTCCTACGAGCAGTACTTC. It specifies CASSLRASGSASYEQYF.

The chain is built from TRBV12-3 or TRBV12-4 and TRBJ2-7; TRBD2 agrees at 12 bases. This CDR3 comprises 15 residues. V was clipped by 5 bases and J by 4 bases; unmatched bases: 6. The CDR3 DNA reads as TGTGCCAGCAGTGGTGGACTAGCGGGATTGTACGAGCAGTACTTC. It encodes CASSGGLAGLYEQYF.

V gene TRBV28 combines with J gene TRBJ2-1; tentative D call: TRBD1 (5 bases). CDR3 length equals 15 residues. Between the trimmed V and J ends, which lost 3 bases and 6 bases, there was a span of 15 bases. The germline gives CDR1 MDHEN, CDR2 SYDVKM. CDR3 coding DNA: TGTGCCAGCAGTTTGGTGGACGTTAGGGGCAATGAGCAGTTCTTC. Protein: CASSLVDVRGNEQFF. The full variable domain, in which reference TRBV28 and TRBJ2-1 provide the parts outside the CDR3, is DVKVTQSSRYLVKRTGEKVFLECVQDMDHENMFWYRQDPGLGLRLIYFSYDVKMKEKGDIPEGYSVSREKKERFSLILESASTNQTSMYLCASSLVDVRGNEQFFGPGTRLTVL.

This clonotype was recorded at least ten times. CDR3 DNA: TGCAGCGTTGACAGGGGCCCTTCCGAGCAGTACTTC. This translates into CSVDRGPSEQYF. This chain joins TRBV29-1 and TRBJ2-7; D is possibly TRBD1 (6 bases). V was cut by 3 bases and J by 6 bases, with 12 bases left in between. This CDR3 contains 12 residues. CDR1 is SQVTM, CDR2 ANQGSEA, per germline.

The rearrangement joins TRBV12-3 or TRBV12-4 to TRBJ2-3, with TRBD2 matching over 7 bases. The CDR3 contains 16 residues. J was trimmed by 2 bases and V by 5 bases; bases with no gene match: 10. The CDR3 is CASSPPNAGDTDTQYF. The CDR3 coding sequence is TGTGCCAGCAGTCCCCCCAATGCGGGAGACACAGATACGCAGTATTTT.